This T cell receptor beta chain was found in a study of chemoradiotherapy in HPV16-positive cancers. Notes on the study in general: Functional assays defining HPV-specific T cells used only a couple of HPV16-positive patients. Non-HPV-specific T cells did not expand in tumors during treatment, whereas candidate HPV-specific clones and E7-related motifs did.

TCRdb's table, derived via immunoSEQ multiplex PCR, lists solely in-frame clones and lacks some. This sample has about 7,900 clones; 85% to 90% occur once, and the top ten carry roughly 4%. The CDR3 loop spans 12 amino acids. V trimming: 7 bases; J trimming: 7 bases; junction bases outside the gene matches: 8. CDR1 and CDR2 (germline): SGHKS, YYEKEE (reference sequence). In the case of this clone: The antigen remains undetermined.

Over chemoradiotherapy, repertoires were sampled more than once. This sequence was found in a human donor with HPV-associated anogenital cancer. Sample: blood, taken from a patient who underwent chemoradiotherapy. J is TRBJ2-7 and V is TRBV5-5, with 7 bases matching TRBD2. The CDR3, as DNA: TGTGCCAGCTCCAGCTACGGGGGGGAGCAGTACTTC. Translating gives CASSSYGGEQYF. Using reference TRBV5-5 and TRBJ2-7 for the parts outside the CDR3, the full variable domain is DAGVTQSPTHLIKTRGQQVTLRCSPISGHKSVSWYQQVLGQGPQFIFQYYEKEERGRGNFPDRFSARQFPNYSSELNVNALLLGDSALYLCASSSYGGEQYFGPGTRLTVT.